The rows below give T cell receptor beta chains drawn from one sample of a study of cytomegalovirus exposure and HLA in healthy donors. TCRdb keeps only in-frame clones here, not all; method: immunoSEQ multiplex PCR. The data show under 150,000 clones, with roughly 85% seen just once and 6% to 8% held by the top ten. The sequencing sample was made of PBMCs. The receptors here all came from a young woman in good health and CMV-seropositive. CDR3s include the opening cysteine and the closing phenylalanine or tryptophan. Each record gives: CDR3 DNA, CDR3 protein, V gene, clone size, D gene, J gene. A D gene is named only where the DNA matches it firmly. Clone size appears in some rows only: once, few, many, or a class for an expanded clone.

CDR3 DNA: TGTGCCAGCAGTGAACTAGCGGGGGGCCTGGGCACCGGGGAGCTGTTTTTT; CDR3 protein: CASSELAGGLGTGELFF; V gene: TRBV6-1; clone size: .; D gene: TRBD2; J gene: TRBJ2-2
CDR3 DNA: TGTGCCAGCAGTGCCCGCCGACAGGGGTCGTTTCTAGCGGCATCCTACAATGAGCAGTTCTTC; CDR3 protein: CASSARRQGSFLAASYNEQFF; V gene: TRBV27; clone size: .; D gene: .; J gene: TRBJ2-1
CDR3 DNA: TGCGCCAGCAGTTCCGGGACTTACCCTAATGAGCAGTTCTTC; CDR3 protein: CASSSGTYPNEQFF; V gene: TRBV10-1; clone size: .; D gene: .; J gene: TRBJ2-1
CDR3 DNA: TGCGCCAGCAGCTTAGGACAGGGACAAGAGACCCAGTACTTC; CDR3 protein: CASSLGQGQETQYF; V gene: TRBV5-1; clone size: .; D gene: TRBD1; J gene: TRBJ2-5
CDR3 DNA: TGTGCCAGCAGTAAGGGTGACAGGGGAATTGATACGCAGTATTTT; CDR3 protein: CASSKGDRGIDTQYF; V gene: TRBV28; clone size: .; D gene: TRBD1; J gene: TRBJ2-3
CDR3 DNA: TGCGCCAGCAGCTTACAGGGTATTAGCACAGATACGCAGTATTTT; CDR3 protein: CASSLQGISTDTQYF; V gene: TRBV5-1; clone size: .; D gene: .; J gene: TRBJ2-3
CDR3 DNA: TGTGCCAGCAGTTACTCGGCGGGACAGGGGGCTTTCTTT; CDR3 protein: CASSYSAGQGAFF; V gene: TRBV6-5; clone size: .; D gene: TRBD1; J gene: TRBJ1-1
CDR3 DNA: TGCGCCAGCAGTGAGTCTGGGCAGGGGCTTCTCTCTGGAAACACCATATATTTT; CDR3 protein: CASSESGQGLLSGNTIYF; V gene: TRBV10-2; clone size: .; D gene: .; J gene: TRBJ1-3
CDR3 DNA: TGTGCCAGCAGCACAGAAGTCACCGGGGAGCTGTTTTTT; CDR3 protein: CASSTEVTGELFF; V gene: TRBV7-9; clone size: few; D gene: .; J gene: TRBJ2-2
CDR3 DNA: TGTGCCAGCAGCCTTAGCACAGGCAACTATGGCTACACCTTC; CDR3 protein: CASSLSTGNYGYTF; V gene: TRBV7-9; clone size: .; D gene: .; J gene: TRBJ1-2
CDR3 DNA: TGTGCCTGGAGTGTTACAGGGATACTAGGGCAGTACTTC; CDR3 protein: CAWSVTGILGQYF; V gene: TRBV30; clone size: .; D gene: .; J gene: TRBJ2-7
CDR3 DNA: TGTGCCAGCGGTACCGCCGGACAAAACTCCTACGAGCAGTACTTC; CDR3 protein: CASGTAGQNSYEQYF; V gene: TRBV28; clone size: once; D gene: .; J gene: TRBJ2-7
CDR3 DNA: TGTGCCAGCAGTTTACCCCGAGGCAATCAGCCCCAGCATTTT; CDR3 protein: CASSLPRGNQPQHF; V gene: TRBV28; clone size: few; D gene: .; J gene: TRBJ1-5
CDR3 DNA: TGTGCCAGCAGTGAAGGGAGTAGGACAGCCCTACTTAACTATGGCTACACCTTC; CDR3 protein: CASSEGSRTALLNYGYTF; V gene: TRBV6-1; clone size: .; D gene: .; J gene: TRBJ1-2
CDR3 DNA: TGTGCCAGCAGCGTAGGTAGCGGGGGGCTGGGAGATACGCAGTATTTT; CDR3 protein: CASSVGSGGLGDTQYF; V gene: TRBV9; clone size: .; D gene: TRBD2; J gene: TRBJ2-3
CDR3 DNA: TGTGCCATTACAAGGGGTAACGAGCAGTACTTC; CDR3 protein: CAITRGNEQYF; V gene: TRBV10-3; clone size: .; D gene: .; J gene: TRBJ2-7
CDR3 DNA: TGTGCCAGTAGTTGGAGATGGACAGGGATTCTCGAGCAGTACTTC; CDR3 protein: CASSWRWTGILEQYF; V gene: TRBV19; clone size: once; D gene: TRBD1; J gene: TRBJ2-7
CDR3 DNA: TGTGCCAGCAGTTGGGGGACAGGGACCTACGAGCAGTACTTC; CDR3 protein: CASSWGTGTYEQYF; V gene: TRBV27; clone size: .; D gene: TRBD1; J gene: TRBJ2-7
CDR3 DNA: TGTGCCAGCAGTTTTCAGGGGGCGAACGAGCAGTACTTC; CDR3 protein: CASSFQGANEQYF; V gene: TRBV6-1; clone size: .; D gene: TRBD1; J gene: TRBJ2-7
CDR3 DNA: TGCGCCAGCAGTGGCCCTCAGACAGGGTGTGGCTATGGCTACACCTTC; CDR3 protein: CASSGPQTGCGYGYTF; V gene: TRBV10-1; clone size: .; D gene: TRBD1; J gene: TRBJ1-2
CDR3 DNA: TGTGCCAGCAGCTTGATGGCGGGGGGACCAGATACGCAGTATTTT; CDR3 protein: CASSLMAGGPDTQYF; V gene: TRBV5-4; clone size: .; D gene: TRBD2; J gene: TRBJ2-3
CDR3 DNA: TGTGCCAGCAGTGAAGCAGGCAGGGAAGAGACCCAGTACTTC; CDR3 protein: CASSEAGREETQYF; V gene: TRBV2; clone size: .; D gene: .; J gene: TRBJ2-5
CDR3 DNA: TGTGCCAGCAGCAGGGGGCGCGGAGAGACCCAGTACTTC; CDR3 protein: CASSRGRGETQYF; V gene: TRBV27; clone size: .; D gene: TRBD1; J gene: TRBJ2-5
CDR3 DNA: TGTGCCAGCAGTCAAGGGACAGCTTTAGAGCAGTACTTC; CDR3 protein: CASSQGTALEQYF; V gene: TRBV25-1; clone size: .; D gene: TRBD1; J gene: TRBJ2-7
CDR3 DNA: TGTGCCAGCTCACCCCGGACAGGGGGAATGGGCACTGAAGCTTTCTTT; CDR3 protein: CASSPRTGGMGTEAFF; V gene: TRBV18; clone size: .; D gene: TRBD1; J gene: TRBJ1-1
CDR3 DNA: TGTGCCAGCAGTCCCCCCGCAACTAATGAAAAACTGTTTTTT; CDR3 protein: CASSPPATNEKLFF; V gene: TRBV28; clone size: few; D gene: .; J gene: TRBJ1-4
CDR3 DNA: TGTGCCAGCAGCCAGGGGACTAGCGGGGGCACAGATACGCAGTATTTT; CDR3 protein: CASSQGTSGGTDTQYF; V gene: TRBV4-2; clone size: .; D gene: TRBD2; J gene: TRBJ2-3
CDR3 DNA: TGTTCCAGCAGCCCGGGACAGCTCTACGAGCAGTACTTC; CDR3 protein: CSSSPGQLYEQYF; V gene: TRBV7-9; clone size: .; D gene: TRBD1; J gene: TRBJ2-7
CDR3 DNA: TGTGCCATCAGTCCTGGACAGGGTGGCGGCTACACCTTC; CDR3 protein: CAISPGQGGGYTF; V gene: TRBV10-3; clone size: once; D gene: TRBD1; J gene: TRBJ1-2
CDR3 DNA: TGTGCCAGCAGTGACGCCAGGGGAACTGAAGCTTTCTTT; CDR3 protein: CASSDARGTEAFF; V gene: TRBV2; clone size: .; D gene: .; J gene: TRBJ1-1
CDR3 DNA: TGTGCCAGCAGTTACCGAGGGAATGCTGGAAACACCATATATTTT; CDR3 protein: CASSYRGNAGNTIYF; V gene: TRBV6-6; clone size: .; D gene: .; J gene: TRBJ1-3
CDR3 DNA: TGCAGCGCAGACAGGGACCAGAACACTGAAGCTTTCTTT; CDR3 protein: CSADRDQNTEAFF; V gene: TRBV29-1; clone size: .; D gene: TRBD1; J gene: TRBJ1-1
CDR3 DNA: TGTGCCAGCTGGACTAGCGGGAGGGGAGGGTCCTACAATGAGCAGTTCTTC; CDR3 protein: CASWTSGRGGSYNEQFF; V gene: TRBV2; clone size: .; D gene: TRBD2; J gene: TRBJ2-1
CDR3 DNA: TGCAGTGGGTTGGGGGGCACTGAAGCTTTCTTT; CDR3 protein: CSGLGGTEAFF; V gene: TRBV20-1; clone size: .; D gene: .; J gene: TRBJ1-1
CDR3 DNA: TGTGCCAGCAGCGCTGAACTAACAGGGAGGGAGCAGTACTTC; CDR3 protein: CASSAELTGREQYF; V gene: TRBV9; clone size: .; D gene: .; J gene: TRBJ2-5
CDR3 DNA: TGTGCCAGCAGCCCTTTAACCGCGCGTGAAGCTTTCTTT; CDR3 protein: CASSPLTAREAFF; V gene: TRBV5-6; clone size: .; D gene: .; J gene: TRBJ1-1
CDR3 DNA: TGTGCCAGCAGTTACCCCTCGGCGGCTGAAGCTTTCTTT; CDR3 protein: CASSYPSAAEAFF; V gene: TRBV28; clone size: .; D gene: .; J gene: TRBJ1-1
CDR3 DNA: TGTGCCAGCAGCCCCGGGGACAGGGCCACTGAAGCTTTCTTT; CDR3 protein: CASSPGDRATEAFF; V gene: TRBV13; clone size: .; D gene: TRBD1; J gene: TRBJ1-1
CDR3 DNA: TGCGCCAGCAGCCAGGGACAGGGGATCTCAAAAAACACCATATATTTT; CDR3 protein: CASSQGQGISKNTIYF; V gene: TRBV5-1; clone size: .; D gene: TRBD1; J gene: TRBJ1-3
CDR3 DNA: TGTGCCAGCAGGCGACTACCGGATGGTGGACGGGATGAGCAGTTCTTC; CDR3 protein: CASRRLPDGGRDEQFF; V gene: TRBV2; clone size: .; D gene: .; J gene: TRBJ2-1
CDR3 DNA: TGCGCCAGCAGGGGAAGGGGCGATGGGGAGCTGTTTTTT; CDR3 protein: CASRGRGDGELFF; V gene: TRBV4-1; clone size: .; D gene: .; J gene: TRBJ2-2
CDR3 DNA: TGTGCCAGTAGTACCCGTTACCCCGGGACAGGGGCCTACGAGCAGTACTTC; CDR3 protein: CASSTRYPGTGAYEQYF; V gene: TRBV19; clone size: .; D gene: TRBD1; J gene: TRBJ2-7
CDR3 DNA: TGCGCCAGCAGCCCACTTCGGGACAGGGTTAGTTGGAACTATGGCTACACCTTC; CDR3 protein: CASSPLRDRVSWNYGYTF; V gene: TRBV5-1; clone size: .; D gene: TRBD1; J gene: TRBJ1-2
CDR3 DNA: TGTGCCATCAGTGGTATCGGGACAGGGGGCAACGAGCAGTACTTC; CDR3 protein: CAISGIGTGGNEQYF; V gene: TRBV10-3; clone size: once; D gene: TRBD1; J gene: TRBJ2-7
CDR3 DNA: TGTGCCATCAGTGAGTCTATCGCAGGGACCTACAATGAGCAGTTCTTC; CDR3 protein: CAISESIAGTYNEQFF; V gene: TRBV10-3; clone size: once; D gene: .; J gene: TRBJ2-1
CDR3 DNA: TGTGCCAGCAGCTTGGCGGGACAGGGAGTCCATGAGCAGTTCTTC; CDR3 protein: CASSLAGQGVHEQFF; V gene: TRBV5-4; clone size: .; D gene: TRBD1; J gene: TRBJ2-1
CDR3 DNA: TGCGCCAGCAGCCCGACTGCACTTAACTATGGCTACACCTTC; CDR3 protein: CASSPTALNYGYTF; V gene: TRBV5-1; clone size: once; D gene: .; J gene: TRBJ1-2
CDR3 DNA: TGTGCCAGCAGCTTTATGAGAGAGCAGTTCTTC; CDR3 protein: CASSFMREQFF; V gene: TRBV7-9; clone size: .; D gene: .; J gene: TRBJ2-1
CDR3 DNA: TGTGCCAGCAGCCAACAGGGGTACTATGGCTACACCTTC; CDR3 protein: CASSQQGYYGYTF; V gene: TRBV4-2; clone size: .; D gene: .; J gene: TRBJ1-2
CDR3 DNA: TGTGCCAGCAGCCGGGACGTTGGGACAGGGGATTCTGCCAAAAACATTCAGTACTTC; CDR3 protein: CASSRDVGTGDSAKNIQYF; V gene: TRBV14; clone size: .; D gene: TRBD1; J gene: TRBJ2-4
CDR3 DNA: TGTGCCAGCAGCTTCTTAGGGGACATTCAGTACTTC; CDR3 protein: CASSFLGDIQYF; V gene: TRBV11-2; clone size: .; D gene: .; J gene: TRBJ2-4
CDR3 DNA: TGTGCCAGCAGTGAATACGGGGGGAACACTGAAGCTTTCTTT; CDR3 protein: CASSEYGGNTEAFF; V gene: TRBV25-1; clone size: .; D gene: .; J gene: TRBJ1-1
CDR3 DNA: TGTGCCAGCAGCCCCCCCAGGGAGGGACCAAGGGGCAATGAGCAGTTCTTC; CDR3 protein: CASSPPREGPRGNEQFF; V gene: TRBV7-9; clone size: once; D gene: TRBD2; J gene: TRBJ2-1